This TCR beta chain was observed in a study of blood T cells in healthy people across ages. As concerns this clonotype: At one of its ends the junction is not consistent with the germline gene, which may arise from a read error.

The use of a sample-barcoded 5' primer and a J-beta primer mix characterized a second PCR of roughly 6 to 11 cycles. In TCRdb, the 5' RACE reads were re-called with MiXCR into one record per CDR3 protein. Counted here are hundreds of thousands of distinct CDR3 sequences, under 70% occurring once; the ten biggest clones make up over 35%. This CDR3 region has 14 residues. The germline gives CDR1 LGHDT, CDR2 YNNKEL (reference sequence). The rearrangement joins TRBV3-1 to TRBJ1-1, with a possible D match to TRBD1 (5 bases). The clonotype comes from a man aged 55 to 70 in good health. Sequenced sample: blood. In nucleotides, the CDR3 is TGTGCCAGCAGCCAGGAAACACAGGCCACTGAAGTTTTCTTT. It translates to CASSQETQATEVFF. Full variable domain (rest looked up from reference TRBV3-1 and TRBJ1-1): DTAVSQTPKYLVTQMGNDKSIKCEQNLGHDTMYWYKQDSKKFLKIMFSYNNKELIINETVPNRFSPKSPDKAHLNLHINSLELGDSAVYFCASSQETQATEVFFGQGTRLTVV.